This TCR beta chain was found in a study of T cells in Graves' hyperthyroidism and ophthalmopathy. Study-level findings and limits: Ophthalmopathy onset followed model prediction by a median about seven months. Appearing also in blood were most of the thyroid clonotypes expanded above 0.001. Classification by a 13 V-J model distinguished ophthalmopathy from stable hyperthyroidism.

Ten or more counts support this clonotype. Its antigen remains unknown. Investigators excluded patients with uncontrolled infection, other autoimmune disease, pregnancy or lactation. The CDR3 regions of TCR beta were amplified from RNA transcripts. The primer set for the first-round RT-PCR of the TCR CDR3 was HTBI. Each CDR3 protein is one row after TCRdb ran MiXCR on the multiplex PCR reads. The sample lists more than 500,000 distinct CDR3 sequences, over 35% seen once, with 35% to 50% in the top ten. V gave up 8 bases and J gave up 2 bases; unmatched junction bases: 8. Germline V gene sequence: CDR1 SEHNR, CDR2 FQNEAQ (reference sequence). The CDR3 loop spans 14 amino acids.

The chain uses TRBV7-9 and TRBJ1-1, with 7 nucleotides matching TRBD1. The sample consisted of peripheral blood or thyroid tissue (not recorded which). This TCR derives from an adult woman with Graves' disease, either hyperthyroidism or ophthalmopathy (not recorded which). The CDR3 spells CASSWDRLNTEAFF. The CDR3 DNA reads TGTGCCAGCTCCTGGGACAGATTAAACACTGAAGCTTTCTTT.